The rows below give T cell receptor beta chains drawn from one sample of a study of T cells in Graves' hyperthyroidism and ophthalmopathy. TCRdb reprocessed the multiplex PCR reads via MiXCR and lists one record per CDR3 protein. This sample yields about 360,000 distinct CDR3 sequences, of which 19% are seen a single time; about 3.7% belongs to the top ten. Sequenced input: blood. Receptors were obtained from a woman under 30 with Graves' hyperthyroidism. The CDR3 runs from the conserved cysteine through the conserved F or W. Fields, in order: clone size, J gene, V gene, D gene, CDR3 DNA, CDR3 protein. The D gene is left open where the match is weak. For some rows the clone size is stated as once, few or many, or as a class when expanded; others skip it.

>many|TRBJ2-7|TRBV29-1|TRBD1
TGCAGCGTCGGGGACAGGGGGCTTGGAGAGCAGTACTTC
CSVGDRGLGEQYF
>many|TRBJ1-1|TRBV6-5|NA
TGTGCCAGCAGTTACCGGCAGGGAGAAGGGACTGAAGCTTTCTTT
CASSYRQGEGTEAFF
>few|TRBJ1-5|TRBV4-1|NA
TGCGCCAGCAGCCAAGGACAGTGGAATCAGCCCCAGCATTTT
CASSQGQWNQPQHF
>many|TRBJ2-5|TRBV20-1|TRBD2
TGCAGTGCCGCGAGCGGGGGGGCCTTTCGACCCCAAGAGACCCAGTACTTC
CSAASGGAFRPQETQYF
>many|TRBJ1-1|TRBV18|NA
TGTGCCAGCTCACCACGAGGCAGGGAGGAAGCTTTCTTT
CASSPRGREEAFF
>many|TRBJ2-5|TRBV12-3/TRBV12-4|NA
TGTGCCAGCACCTCCCGGTACGGAGAGACCCAGTACTTC
CASTSRYGETQYF
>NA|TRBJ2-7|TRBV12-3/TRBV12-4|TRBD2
TGTGCCAGCAGTTTAGCGACTAGCCGGGGGGAGCAGTACTTC
CASSLATSRGEQYF
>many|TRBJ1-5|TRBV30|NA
TGTGCCTGGACCAAACAGGGAAGTCAGCCCCAGCATTTT
CAWTKQGSQPQHF
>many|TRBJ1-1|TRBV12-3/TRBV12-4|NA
TGTGCCAGCAGTTTCGGAGGGTTCGCCACTGAAGCTTTCTTT
CASSFGGFATEAFF
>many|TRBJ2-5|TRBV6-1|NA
TGTGCCAGCAGTGGCTACCAACGTGGGGAGACCCAGTACTTC
CASSGYQRGETQYF
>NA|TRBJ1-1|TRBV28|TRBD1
TGTGCCAGCAGTTTAAACAGGGGGGCGCTCACTGAAGCTTTCTTT
CASSLNRGALTEAFF
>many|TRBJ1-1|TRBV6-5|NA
TGTGCCAGCAGTTACCCACAGGGGAACACTGAAGCTTTCTTT
CASSYPQGNTEAFF
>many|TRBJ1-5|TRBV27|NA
TGTGCCAGCAGTTCAGGGTTAGGTCAGCCCCAGCATTTT
CASSSGLGQPQHF
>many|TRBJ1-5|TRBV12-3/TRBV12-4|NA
TGTGCCAGCAGTTTAAGGCGGGGTACCGTTTTGCAGCCCCAGCATTTT
CASSLRRGTVLQPQHF
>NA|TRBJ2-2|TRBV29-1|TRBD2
TGCAGCGTTACTAGCGGGGGCCCAGGGGCCGGGGAGCTGTTTTTT
CSVTSGGPGAGELFF
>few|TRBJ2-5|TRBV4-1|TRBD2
TGCGCCAGCAGCCAGGGGAAAAGCGGGGGGGAATACCAAGAGACCCAGTACTTC
CASSQGKSGGEYQETQYF
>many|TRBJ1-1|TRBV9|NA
TGTGCCAGCAGCGTAGTAGGCAGGGCCACTGAAGCTTTCTTT
CASSVVGRATEAFF
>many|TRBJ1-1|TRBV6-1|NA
TGTGCCAGCCCGGGTCATACTGAAGCTTTCTTT
CASPGHTEAFF
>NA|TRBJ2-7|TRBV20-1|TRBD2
TGCAGTGCTAGGTCCCTAGCGGGGTCCTACGAGCAGTACTTC
CSARSLAGSYEQYF
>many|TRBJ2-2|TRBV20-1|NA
TGCAGTGCTAGAGATTGGGGACGGAACACCGGGGAGCTGTTTTTT
CSARDWGRNTGELFF
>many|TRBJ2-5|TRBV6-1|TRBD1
TGTGCCAGCGGGCCGCTCGAGGGGGCCTTCCAAGAGACCCAGTACTTC
CASGPLEGAFQETQYF
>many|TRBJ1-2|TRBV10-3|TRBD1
TGTGCCATCACGGCGGGACAGGGGGACTATGGCTACACCTTC
CAITAGQGDYGYTF
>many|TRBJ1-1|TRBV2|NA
TGTGCCAGCCCGGAGGAAGGGAGAAACACTGAAGCTTTCTTT
CASPEEGRNTEAFF
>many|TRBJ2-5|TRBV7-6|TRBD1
TGTGCCAGCAGCACAGGACAGGGGGCGGCCCAGTACTTC
CASSTGQGAAQYF